This passage covers 14 T cell receptor beta chains from one sample sequenced in a study of shared clonotypes between healthy human individuals. TCRdb keeps only in-frame clones here, not all; method: immunoSEQ multiplex PCR. The sample carries approximately 2.1 million clones, 93% recorded once. The sequenced sample was naive CD4+ T cells from PBMCs. The subset is: CD45RA+ positively selected. The receptor source for this set is a young man in good health. Some clones in this sample may be carry-over from other donors' samples.

This clone was recorded once. The rearrangement joins TRBV11-1 to TRBJ2-7; 13 nucleotides match TRBD2. The ends lost 5 bases at V and 5 bases at J; junction bases unmatched: 9. Per the germline V gene, CDR1 is SGHAT and CDR2 is FQDESV (reference sequence). The CDR3 runs 16 residues. CDR3 residues: CASSRRLAGGWDEQYF. The CDR3 nucleotides read TGTGCCAGCAGCCGTCGACTAGCGGGAGGATGGGACGAGCAGTACTTC.

This chain uses TRBV10-2 with TRBJ2-3; D is perhaps TRBD2 (5 bases). V was cut by 0 bases and J by 4 bases, with 11 bases left in between. Germline assignment: CDR1 WSHSY and CDR2 SAAADI. This CDR3 spans 15 amino acids. Here the CDR3 reads CASSESTGGPDTQYF. For the CDR3, the DNA is TGCGCCAGCAGTGAGTCGACGGGCGGGCCAGATACGCAGTATTTT.

V gene TRBV28 combines with J gene TRBJ2-2; 13 nucleotides agree with TRBD2. With 5 bases clipped from V and 5 bases from J, the junction kept 2 bases outside the gene matches. The CDR3 loop spans 15 amino acids. Germline CDR1 is MDHEN and CDR2 is SYDVKM. CDR3 in amino acids: CASSMGLAGTGELFF. The CDR3 region has the DNA TGTGCCAGCAGTATGGGACTAGCGGGAACCGGGGAGCTGTTTTTT.

V gene TRBV9 combines with J gene TRBJ2-6; 7 nucleotides agree with TRBD1. From germline, CDR1 is SGDLS and CDR2 YYNGEE. This CDR3 region has 15 residues. V was pared by 6 bases and J by 2 bases, with 5 bases of the junction left unmatched. Here the CDR3 reads CASTKTGAGANVLTF. The CDR3 DNA sequence: TGTGCCAGCACCAAAACAGGGGCTGGGGCCAACGTCCTGACTTTC.

The V call is TRBV28, the J call TRBJ1-2; possibly TRBD1 for D (6 bases). The CDR3 is made up of 14 amino acids. The germline gives CDR1 MDHEN, CDR2 SYDVKM. V lost 3 bases, J lost 2 bases, and 10 bases lay in between. The CDR3 DNA is TGTGCCAGCAGTTTCCAGGGGACAAACTATGGCTACACCTTC. Protein: CASSFQGTNYGYTF.

V usage is TRBV11-1 and J usage is TRBJ2-7; no reliable D call. V lost 1 base, J lost 8 bases, and 9 bases lay in between. This CDR3 comprises 12 residues. From germline, CDR1 is SGHAT and CDR2 FQDESV (reference sequence). The CDR3 reads CASSLEATKQYF. The CDR3 DNA follows: TGTGCCAGCAGCTTAGAGGCTACGAAGCAGTACTTC.

The chain joins TRBV29-1 to TRBJ2-7; D call uncertain. CDR3 length: 13 residues. With 4 bases removed from V and 0 bases from J, the gap between germline ends came to 10 bases. Germline CDR1 reads SQVTM; CDR2 reads ANQGSEA. CDR3 amino acids: CSVVIQVSYEQYF. The CDR3 DNA reads as TGCAGCGTTGTCATACAAGTCTCCTACGAGCAGTACTTC.

The chain carries TRBV20-1 and TRBJ2-7; no clear D. The CDR3 length is 11 residues. V lost 3 bases and J lost 7, with 10 bases in between. The germline V gene encodes CDR1 DFQATT and CDR2 SNEGSKA (reference sequence). The CDR3 loop reads CSASDFPEQYF. Written as DNA, the CDR3 is TGCAGTGCTAGTGACTTTCCGGAGCAGTACTTC.

This clone was recorded only once. The rearrangement joins TRBV11-3 to TRBJ2-1; 7 nucleotides agree with TRBD1. This CDR3 is built from 13 residues. Germline assignment: CDR1 SGHNT and CDR2 YENEEA. V trimming: 5 bases; J trimming: 4 bases; junction bases outside the gene matches: 2. CDR3 amino acids: CASSPDRYNEQFF. CDR3 DNA: TGTGCCAGCAGCCCGGACAGGTACAATGAGCAGTTCTTC.

This clone was found once. This chain connects TRBV18 to TRBJ2-6; D possibly corresponds to TRBD1 (5 bases). Germline V gives CDR1 KGHSH, CDR2 LQKENI. V shed 5 bases and J shed 0 bases, with 8 bases lying between them. This CDR3 is 15 amino acids long. The CDR3 here is CASSVDSSGANVLTF. Written as DNA, the CDR3 is TGTGCCAGCTCAGTAGACAGCTCTGGGGCCAACGTCCTGACTTTC. Looking up the rest from reference TRBV18 and TRBJ2-6 gives the full variable domain: NAGVMQNPRHLVRRRGQEARLRCSPMKGHSHVYWYRQLPEEGLKFMVYLQKENIIDESGMPKERFSAEFPKEGPSILRIQQVVRGDSAAYFCASSVDSSGANVLTFGAGSRLTVL.

CDR3 nucleotide sequence: TGTGCCAGCTCCATAGCGGGAGGCACAGATACGCAGTATTTT. Encoded protein: CASSIAGGTDTQYF. The chain joins TRBV25-1 to TRBJ2-3; 9 bases match TRBD2. CDR1 is MGHDK and CDR2 is SYGVNS in the germline V gene. Trimming removed 8 bases from V and 1 base from J; junction bases left unmatched: 4. This CDR3 has 14 amino acids.

The V call is TRBV19, the J call TRBJ2-1; tentative D call: TRBD2 (6 bases). The germline V gene has CDR1 LNHDA and CDR2 SQIVND (reference sequence). This CDR3 has 16 residues. V shed 3 bases and J shed 8 bases, with 20 bases lying between them. The CDR3 protein is CASSIAGPSLGYEQFF. The CDR3 DNA sequence: TGTGCCAGTAGTATCGCGGGACCATCTCTAGGGTATGAGCAGTTCTTC.

The V gene is TRBV19, the J gene TRBJ1-5; TRBD1 is a possible D gene (5 bases). CDR3 length: 14 residues. Per germline, CDR1 LNHDA and CDR2 SQIVND (reference sequence). Trimming removed 0 bases from V and 6 bases from J, with 9 bases in between. The CDR3 region is CASSIDQTVQPQHF. DNA for the CDR3: TGTGCCAGTAGTATAGACCAGACAGTTCAGCCCCAGCATTTT.

The chain recombines TRBV6-1 with TRBJ1-1; 8 bases agree with TRBD1. V shed 6 bases and J 11 bases; nucleotides not matched to a gene: 11. CDR3 size: 13 residues. CDR1 and CDR2 from the germline V gene are MNHNS and SASEGT. Written as DNA, the CDR3 is TGTGCCAGCAGCATCAATACAGGGGGGCGGGCTTTCTTT. It translates to CASSINTGGRAFF.